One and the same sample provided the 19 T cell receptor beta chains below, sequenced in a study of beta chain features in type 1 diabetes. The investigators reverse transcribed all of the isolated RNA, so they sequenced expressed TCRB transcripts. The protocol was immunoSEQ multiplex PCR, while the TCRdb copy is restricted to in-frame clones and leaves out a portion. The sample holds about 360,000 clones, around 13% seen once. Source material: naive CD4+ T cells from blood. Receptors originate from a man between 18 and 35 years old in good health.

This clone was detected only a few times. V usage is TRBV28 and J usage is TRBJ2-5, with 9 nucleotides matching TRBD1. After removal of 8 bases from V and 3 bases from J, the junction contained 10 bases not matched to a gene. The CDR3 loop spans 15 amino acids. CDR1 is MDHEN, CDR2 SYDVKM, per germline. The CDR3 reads CASRVSGTGKETQYF. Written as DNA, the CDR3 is TGTGCCAGCCGCGTGTCCGGGACAGGGAAAGAGACCCAGTACTTC. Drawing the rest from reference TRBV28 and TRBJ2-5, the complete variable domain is DVKVTQSSRYLVKRTGEKVFLECVQDMDHENMFWYRQDPGLGLRLIYFSYDVKMKEKGDIPEGYSVSREKKERFSLILESASTNQTSMYLCASRVSGTGKETQYFGPGTRLLVL.

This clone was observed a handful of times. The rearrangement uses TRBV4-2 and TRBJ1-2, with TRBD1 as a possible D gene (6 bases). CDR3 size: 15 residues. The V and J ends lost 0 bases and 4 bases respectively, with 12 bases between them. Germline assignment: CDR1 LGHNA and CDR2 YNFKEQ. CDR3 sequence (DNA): TGTGCCAGCAGCCAAGATTGGGGGCAGGGCTATGGCTACACCTTC. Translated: CASSQDWGQGYGYTF.

CDR3 sequence: CAWSQSYGYTF. The DNA for the CDR3 is TGTGCCTGGAGCCAATCCTATGGCTACACCTTC. The rearrangement uses TRBV30 and TRBJ1-2; D is undetermined. V was cut by 3 bases and J by 4 bases, with 6 bases left in between. The CDR3 is 11 residues long. Germline CDR1 reads GTSNPN; CDR2 reads SVGIG (reference sequence).

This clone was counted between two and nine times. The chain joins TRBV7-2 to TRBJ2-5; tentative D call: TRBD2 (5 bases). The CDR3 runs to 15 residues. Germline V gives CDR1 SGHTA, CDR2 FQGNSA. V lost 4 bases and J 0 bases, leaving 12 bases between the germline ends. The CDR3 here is CASSSNGGYQETQYF. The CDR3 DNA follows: TGTGCCAGCAGCTCGAACGGCGGGTACCAAGAGACCCAGTACTTC. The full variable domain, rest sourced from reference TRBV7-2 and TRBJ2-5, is GAGVSQSPSNKVTEKGKDVELRCDPISGHTALYWYRQSLGQGLEFLIYFQGNSAPDKSGLPSDRFSAERTGGSVSTLTIQRTQQEDSAVYLCASSSNGGYQETQYFGPGTRLLVL.

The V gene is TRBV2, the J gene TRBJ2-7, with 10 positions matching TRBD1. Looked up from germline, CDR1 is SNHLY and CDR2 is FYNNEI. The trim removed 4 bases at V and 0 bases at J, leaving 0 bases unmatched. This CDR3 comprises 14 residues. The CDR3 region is CASSGTGGSYEQYF. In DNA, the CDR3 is TGTGCCAGCAGTGGGACAGGGGGCTCCTACGAGCAGTACTTC.

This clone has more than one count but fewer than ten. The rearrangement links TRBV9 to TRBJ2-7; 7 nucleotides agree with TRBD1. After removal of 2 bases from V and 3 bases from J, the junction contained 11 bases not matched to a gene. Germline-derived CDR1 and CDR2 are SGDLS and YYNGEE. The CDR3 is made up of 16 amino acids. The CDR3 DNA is TGTGCCAGCAGCGTCGACCCGACAGGGTCTTTCTACGAGCAGTACTTC. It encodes CASSVDPTGSFYEQYF.

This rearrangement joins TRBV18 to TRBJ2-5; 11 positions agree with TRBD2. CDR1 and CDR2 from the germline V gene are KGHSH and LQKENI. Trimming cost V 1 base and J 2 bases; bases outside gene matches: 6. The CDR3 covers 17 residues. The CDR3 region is CASSPRTSGSRQETQYF. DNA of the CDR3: TGTGCCAGCTCACCACGAACTAGCGGGAGTAGGCAAGAGACCCAGTACTTC. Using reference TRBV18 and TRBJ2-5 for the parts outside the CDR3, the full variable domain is NAGVMQNPRHLVRRRGQEARLRCSPMKGHSHVYWYRQLPEEGLKFMVYLQKENIIDESGMPKERFSAEFPKEGPSILRIQQVVRGDSAAYFCASSPRTSGSRQETQYFGPGTRLLVL.

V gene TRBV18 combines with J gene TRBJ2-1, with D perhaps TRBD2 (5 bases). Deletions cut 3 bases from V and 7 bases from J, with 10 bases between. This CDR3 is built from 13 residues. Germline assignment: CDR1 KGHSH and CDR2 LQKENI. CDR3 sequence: CASSPGESNEQFF. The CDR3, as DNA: TGTGCCAGCTCACCCGGGGAGTCGAATGAGCAGTTCTTC. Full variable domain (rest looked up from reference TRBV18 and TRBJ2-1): NAGVMQNPRHLVRRRGQEARLRCSPMKGHSHVYWYRQLPEEGLKFMVYLQKENIIDESGMPKERFSAEFPKEGPSILRIQQVVRGDSAAYFCASSPGESNEQFFGPGTRLTVL.

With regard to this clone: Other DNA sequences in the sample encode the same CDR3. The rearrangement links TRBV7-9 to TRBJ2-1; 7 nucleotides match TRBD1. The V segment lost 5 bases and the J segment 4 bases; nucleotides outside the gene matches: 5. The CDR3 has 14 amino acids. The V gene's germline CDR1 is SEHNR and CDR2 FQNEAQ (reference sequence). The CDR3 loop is CASSAGTVYNEQFF. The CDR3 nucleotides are TGTGCCAGCAGCGCCGGGACAGTATACAATGAGCAGTTCTTC.

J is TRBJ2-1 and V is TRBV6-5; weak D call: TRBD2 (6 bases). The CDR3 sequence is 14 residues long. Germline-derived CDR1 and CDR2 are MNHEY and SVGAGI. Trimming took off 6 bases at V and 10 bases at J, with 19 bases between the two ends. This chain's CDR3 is CASRDGGSFIEQFF. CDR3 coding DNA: TGTGCCAGCAGAGATGGGGGGTCGTTCATCGAGCAGTTCTTC.

CDR3 DNA: TGTGCCAGCAGTGCATACCACGGAGAGACCCAGTACTTC. This gives the protein CASSAYHGETQYF. This sequence joins TRBV2 and TRBJ2-5; D is unclear. This CDR3 has 13 amino acids. CDR1 and CDR2 from the germline V gene are SNHLY and FYNNEI. Trimming took 4 bases from V and 4 from J, leaving 10 bases between them.

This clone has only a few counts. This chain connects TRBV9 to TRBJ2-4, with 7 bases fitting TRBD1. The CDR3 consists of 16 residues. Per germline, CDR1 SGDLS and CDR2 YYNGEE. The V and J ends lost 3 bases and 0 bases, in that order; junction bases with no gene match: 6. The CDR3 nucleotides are TGTGCCAGCAGCGCCGGGACAGAATTAGCCAAAAACATTCAGTACTTC. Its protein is CASSAGTELAKNIQYF.

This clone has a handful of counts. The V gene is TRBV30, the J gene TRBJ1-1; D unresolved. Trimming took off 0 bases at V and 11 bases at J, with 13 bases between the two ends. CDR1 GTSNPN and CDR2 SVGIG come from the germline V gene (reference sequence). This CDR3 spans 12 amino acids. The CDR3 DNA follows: TGTGCCTGGAGTGTAAAAGGGAGTAGGGCTTTCTTT. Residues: CAWSVKGSRAFF.

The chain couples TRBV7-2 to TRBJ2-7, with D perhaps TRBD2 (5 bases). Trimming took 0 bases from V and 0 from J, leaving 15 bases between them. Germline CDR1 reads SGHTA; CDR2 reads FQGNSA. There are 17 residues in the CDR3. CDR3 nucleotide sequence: TGTGCCAGCAGCTTAGCCCAGTCTAGCCGAACCTCCTACGAGCAGTACTTC. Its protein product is CASSLAQSSRTSYEQYF.

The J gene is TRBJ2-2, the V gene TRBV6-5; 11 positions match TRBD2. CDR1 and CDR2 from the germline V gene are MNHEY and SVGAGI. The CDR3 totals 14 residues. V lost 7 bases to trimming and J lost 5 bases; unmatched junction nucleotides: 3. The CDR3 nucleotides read TGTGCCAGCACCCCTAGCGGGAGGACCGGGGAGCTGTTTTTT. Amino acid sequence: CASTPSGRTGELFF.

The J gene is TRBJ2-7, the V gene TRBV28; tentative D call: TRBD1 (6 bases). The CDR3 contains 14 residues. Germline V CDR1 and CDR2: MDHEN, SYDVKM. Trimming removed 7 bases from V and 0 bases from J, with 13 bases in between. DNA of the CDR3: TGTGCCAGCACCCTGGGACATGCCTCCTACGAGCAGTACTTC. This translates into CASTLGHASYEQYF.

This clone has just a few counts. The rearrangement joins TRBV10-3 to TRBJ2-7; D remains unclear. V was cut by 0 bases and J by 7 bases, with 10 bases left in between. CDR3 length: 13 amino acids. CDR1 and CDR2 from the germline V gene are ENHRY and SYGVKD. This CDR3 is CAISESRPREQYF. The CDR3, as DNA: TGTGCCATCAGTGAGTCCCGACCGAGGGAGCAGTACTTC.

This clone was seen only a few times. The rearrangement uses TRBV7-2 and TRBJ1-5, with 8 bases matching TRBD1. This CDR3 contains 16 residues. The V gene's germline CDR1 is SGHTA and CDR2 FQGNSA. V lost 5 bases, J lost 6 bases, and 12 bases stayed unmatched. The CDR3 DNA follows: TGTGCCAGCAGCAGGACAGGGAGCGGGGCCATTCAGCCCCAGCATTTT. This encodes CASSRTGSGAIQPQHF.

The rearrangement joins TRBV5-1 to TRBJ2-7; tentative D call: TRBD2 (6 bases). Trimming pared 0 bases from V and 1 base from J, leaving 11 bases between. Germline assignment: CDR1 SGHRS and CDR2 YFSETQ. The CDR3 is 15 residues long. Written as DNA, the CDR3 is TGCGCCAGCAGCTTGGGAGGGACTCCTTCCTACGAGCAGTACTTC. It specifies CASSLGGTPSYEQYF.